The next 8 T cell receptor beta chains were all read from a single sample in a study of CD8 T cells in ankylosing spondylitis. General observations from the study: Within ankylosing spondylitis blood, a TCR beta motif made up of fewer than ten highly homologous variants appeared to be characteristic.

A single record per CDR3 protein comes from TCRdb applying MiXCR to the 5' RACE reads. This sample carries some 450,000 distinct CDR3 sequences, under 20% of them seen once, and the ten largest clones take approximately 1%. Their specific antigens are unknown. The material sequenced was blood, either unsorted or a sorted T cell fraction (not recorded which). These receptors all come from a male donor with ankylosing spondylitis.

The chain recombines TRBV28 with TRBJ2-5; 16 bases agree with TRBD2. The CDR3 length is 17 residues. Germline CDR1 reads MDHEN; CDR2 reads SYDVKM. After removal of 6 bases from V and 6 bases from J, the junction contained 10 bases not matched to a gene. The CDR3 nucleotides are TGTGCCAGCAGCGCAAAGGGACTAGCGGGAGGGCAGAAGACCCAGTACTTC. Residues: CASSAKGLAGGQKTQYF.

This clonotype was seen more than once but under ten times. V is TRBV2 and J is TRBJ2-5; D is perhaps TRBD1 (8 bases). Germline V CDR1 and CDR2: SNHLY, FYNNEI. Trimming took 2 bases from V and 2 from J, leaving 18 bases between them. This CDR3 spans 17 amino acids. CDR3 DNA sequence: TGTGCCAGCAGTGAATCTATGGGGGGGACAGGACAAGAGACCCAGTACTTC. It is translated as CASSESMGGTGQETQYF.

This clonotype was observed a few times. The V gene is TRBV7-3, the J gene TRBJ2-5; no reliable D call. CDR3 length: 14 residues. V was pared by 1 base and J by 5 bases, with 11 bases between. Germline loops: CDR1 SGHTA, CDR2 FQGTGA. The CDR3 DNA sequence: TGTGCCAGCAGCTTAAGTCCCGTGGGCGAGACCCAGTACTTC. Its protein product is CASSLSPVGETQYF. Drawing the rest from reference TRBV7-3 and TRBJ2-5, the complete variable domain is GAGVSQTPSNKVTEKGKYVELRCDPISGHTALYWYRQSLGQGPEFLIYFQGTGAADDSGLPNDRFFAVRPEGSVSTLKIQRTERGDSAVYLCASSLSPVGETQYFGPGTRLLVL.

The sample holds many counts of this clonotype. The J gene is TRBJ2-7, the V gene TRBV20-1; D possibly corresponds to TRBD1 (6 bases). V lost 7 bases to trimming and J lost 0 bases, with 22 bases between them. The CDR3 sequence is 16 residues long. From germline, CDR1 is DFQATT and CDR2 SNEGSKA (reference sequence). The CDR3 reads CSVETLQGTTSYEQYF. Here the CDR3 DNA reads TGCAGTGTCGAGACCCTCCAGGGGACCACCTCCTACGAGCAGTACTTC.

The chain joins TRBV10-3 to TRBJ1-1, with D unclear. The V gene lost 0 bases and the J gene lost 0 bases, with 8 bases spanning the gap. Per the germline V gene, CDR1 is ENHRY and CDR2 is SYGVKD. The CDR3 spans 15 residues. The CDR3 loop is CAISESQRLNTEAFF. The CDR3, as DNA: TGTGCCATCAGTGAGTCCCAGAGGCTGAACACTGAAGCTTTCTTT.

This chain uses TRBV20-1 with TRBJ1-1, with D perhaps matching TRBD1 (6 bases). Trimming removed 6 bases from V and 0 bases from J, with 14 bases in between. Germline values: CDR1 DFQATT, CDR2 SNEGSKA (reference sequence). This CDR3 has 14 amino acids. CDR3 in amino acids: CSADRGGMNTEAFF. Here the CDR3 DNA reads TGCAGTGCAGACAGAGGGGGAATGAACACTGAAGCTTTCTTT.

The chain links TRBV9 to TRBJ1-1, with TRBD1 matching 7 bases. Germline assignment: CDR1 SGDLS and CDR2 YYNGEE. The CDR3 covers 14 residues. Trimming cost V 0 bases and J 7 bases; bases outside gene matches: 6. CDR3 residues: CASSVVGQGGEAFF. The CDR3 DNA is TGTGCCAGCAGCGTAGTCGGCCAGGGGGGTGAAGCTTTCTTT. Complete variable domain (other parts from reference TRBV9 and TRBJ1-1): DSGVTQTPKHLITATGQRVTLRCSPRSGDLSVYWYQQSLDQGLQFLIQYYNGEERAKGNILERFSAQQFPDLHSELNLSSLELGDSALYFCASSVVGQGGEAFFGQGTRLTVV.

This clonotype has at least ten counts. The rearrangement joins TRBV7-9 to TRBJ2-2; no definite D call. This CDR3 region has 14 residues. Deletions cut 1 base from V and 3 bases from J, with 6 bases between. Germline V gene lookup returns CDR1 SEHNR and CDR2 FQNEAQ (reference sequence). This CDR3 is CASSLVSHTGELFF. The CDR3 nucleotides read TGTGCCAGCAGCTTAGTCAGCCACACCGGGGAGCTGTTTTTT.